Below, 12 T cell receptor beta chains from the same sample are listed, as sequenced in a study of vaccination and CD4 T cells after COVID-19. What these receptors recognize is not known. The Oncomine TCR Beta short-read assay was applied to DNA of cultured CD4+ T cells. TCRdb re-analysed the PCR reads in MiXCR, keeping a single row per CDR3 protein. This table has roughly 26,000 distinct CDR3 sequences, around 66% appearing once. Treatment described: approximately 10-day PBMC culture with coronavirus spike peptide pools or control peptides (ViraFEST assay). The sequenced sample was CD4+ T cells from blood, cultured in vitro. These receptors all come from a human donor who had recovered from COVID-19.

The chain carries TRBV29-1 and TRBJ1-1; tentative D call: TRBD1 (6 bases). Trimming removed 7 bases at V and 0 bases at J, with 12 bases between. Germline V CDR1 and CDR2: SQVTM, ANQGSEA. The CDR3 loop spans 13 amino acids. CDR3 sequence reads: CSAQGQLNTEAFF. CDR3 DNA sequence: TGCAGCGCGCAGGGACAACTGAACACTGAAGCTTTCTTT.

In its sample, this clonotype was seen a few times. The gene calls are TRBV2 and TRBJ2-2, with TRBD1 matching over 7 bases. The length of the CDR3 is 15 residues. V was clipped by 6 bases and J by 1 base; unmatched bases: 5. Per germline, CDR1 SNHLY and CDR2 FYNNEI. CDR3 coding DNA: TGTGCCAGCAGCCCGACAGGGATGAACACCGGGGAGCTGTTTTTT. This gives the protein CASSPTGMNTGELFF.

The chain is built from TRBV1 and TRBJ2-1; no check of the table's D call, TRBD2, against the DNA was made. TRBV1 counts as a pseudogene. The CDR3 is 19 residues long. The CDR3 DNA reads as TGCACCAGCAGCCAAGATCTGACTAGCGGGAGCAGAGACCACAATGAGCAGTTCTTC. Translation gives CTSSQDLTSGSRDHNEQFF.

Only a few counts were recorded for this clonotype. V and J are TRBV27 and TRBJ1-5, with TRBD1 as a possible D gene (5 bases). There are 11 residues in the CDR3. The germline V and J ends were trimmed by 10 bases and 5 bases, with 9 bases remaining between them. Germline V gene sequence: CDR1 MNHEY, CDR2 SMNVEV (reference sequence). CDR3 residues: CATGVDQPQHF. The DNA of the CDR3 is TGTGCCACGGGGGTCGATCAGCCCCAGCATTTT.

CDR3 bases: TGTGCCAGCAGCTTTTGGTCTACAGCCATAAGAAGCCCTAACTATGGCTACACCTTC. It yields the protein CASSFWSTAIRSPNYGYTF. V gene TRBV5-5 combines with J gene TRBJ1-2; D is undetermined. The CDR3 runs 19 residues. Germline-derived CDR1 and CDR2 are SGHKS and YYEKEE (reference sequence). With 2 bases removed from V and 0 bases from J, the gap between germline ends came to 23 bases.

J is TRBJ2-7 and V is TRBV20-1; D possibly corresponds to TRBD2 (6 bases). CDR3 size: 14 residues. V lost 1 base and J 3 bases, leaving 13 bases between the germline ends. Germline values: CDR1 DFQATT, CDR2 SNEGSKA (reference sequence). CDR3 amino acids: CSARGRGAIYEQYF. The CDR3, as DNA: TGCAGTGCTAGAGGGCGCGGGGCCATCTACGAGCAGTACTTC.

This chain joins TRBV20-1 and TRBJ1-1, with D uncertain. Trimming removed 6 bases at V and 8 bases at J, with 4 bases between. The CDR3 has 8 amino acids. Germline V lookup: CDR1 DFQATT, CDR2 SNEGSKA (reference sequence). CDR3 region: CSAPEAFF. Here the CDR3 DNA reads TGCAGTGCCCCGGAAGCTTTCTTT.

V is TRBV6-2 or TRBV6-3 and J is TRBJ2-3; 11 positions match TRBD2. The V segment lost 6 bases and the J segment 3 bases; nucleotides outside the gene matches: 8. The germline gives CDR1 MNHEY, CDR2 SVGEGT. The CDR3 spans 16 residues. This chain's CDR3 is CASRASGRTRTDTQYF. The CDR3 DNA sequence: TGTGCCAGCAGGGCTAGCGGGAGGACGAGAACAGATACGCAGTATTTT.

V is TRBV12-3 or TRBV12-4 and J is TRBJ1-1, with 7 bases that match TRBD1. The CDR3 has 16 residues. V was clipped by 7 bases and J by 0 bases; unmatched bases: 11. CDR3 residues: CASNLWRGQLNTEAFF. The CDR3 DNA reads as TGTGCCAGCAATCTCTGGAGGGGACAGTTGAACACTGAAGCTTTCTTT.

This clonotype was seen a single time. V usage is TRBV7-9 and J usage is TRBJ1-2; D gene uncertain. Germline lookup yields CDR1 SEHNR and CDR2 FQNEAQ (reference sequence). The CDR3 sequence is 12 residues long. V lost 5 bases and J lost 8, with 12 bases in between. CDR3 amino acids: CASSDRPSGYTF. CDR3 in DNA: TGTGCCAGCAGCGATCGGCCCTCGGGCTACACCTTC.

V and J are TRBV19 and TRBJ1-2; unclear D gene. Germline V gene lookup returns CDR1 LNHDA and CDR2 SQIVND (reference sequence). The V and J ends lost 3 bases and 7 bases respectively, with 15 bases between them. The CDR3 is made up of 14 amino acids. CDR3 nucleotides: TGTGCCAGTAGTATTTCGACTTCGGGTTTTGGCTACACCTTC. It yields the protein CASSISTSGFGYTF.

This CDR3 reads CASREARTLFF. In nucleotides, the CDR3 is TGTGCCAGCCGGGAGGCCAGGACACTGTTTTTT. V gene TRBV2 combines with J gene TRBJ2-2, with 7 bases matching TRBD2. Germline lookup yields CDR1 SNHLY and CDR2 FYNNEI. The CDR3 sequence is 11 residues long. Unmatched junction bases numbered 8, after V lost 8 bases and J lost 14 bases.